This paragraph covers one T cell receptor (beta chain) sequence. TCRdb itself ran the 5' RACE reads through MiXCR, one entry per CDR3 protein. The repertoire holds a few hundred thousand distinct CDR3 sequences, with roughly a sixth as singletons. The data belong to a study of T cells after yellow fever vaccination. The V end was cut by 7 bases, the J end by 6 bases, with 14 bases between. The CDR3 totals 12 residues. Per the germline V gene, CDR1 is SQVTM and CDR2 is ANQGSEA. The sequenced sample was PBMCs, obtained before the yellow fever booster vaccination. This TCR was sampled from a man aged 18 to 30 who received the YFV17D yellow fever vaccine. The genes are TRBV29-1 and TRBJ2-3, with D perhaps TRBD2 (5 bases). CDR3 nucleotide sequence: TGCAGCGCCGGGGTGAAACGGGATACGCAGTATTTT. Its protein is CSAGVKRDTQYF.